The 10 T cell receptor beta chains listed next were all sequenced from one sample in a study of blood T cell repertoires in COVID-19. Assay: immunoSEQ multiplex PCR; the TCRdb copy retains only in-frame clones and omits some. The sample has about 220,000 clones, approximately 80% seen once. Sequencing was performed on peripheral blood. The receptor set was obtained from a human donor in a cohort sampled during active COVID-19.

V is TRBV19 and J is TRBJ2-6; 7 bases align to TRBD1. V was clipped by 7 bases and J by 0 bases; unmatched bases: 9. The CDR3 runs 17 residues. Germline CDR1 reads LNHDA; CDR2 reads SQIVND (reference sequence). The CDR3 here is CASTTRGSPSGANVLTF. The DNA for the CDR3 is TGTGCCAGTACCACCAGGGGGTCCCCCTCTGGGGCCAACGTCCTGACTTTC.

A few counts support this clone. The CDR3 coding sequence is TGTGCCAGCAGTTACTCGTTAGGGAGCACCGGGGAGCTGTTTTTT. This gives the protein CASSYSLGSTGELFF. The chain uses TRBV6-5 and TRBJ2-2; a weak D match, TRBD2 (5 bases). V shed 0 bases and J shed 4 bases, with 9 bases lying between them. The CDR3 has 15 residues. The germline gives CDR1 MNHEY, CDR2 SVGAGI.

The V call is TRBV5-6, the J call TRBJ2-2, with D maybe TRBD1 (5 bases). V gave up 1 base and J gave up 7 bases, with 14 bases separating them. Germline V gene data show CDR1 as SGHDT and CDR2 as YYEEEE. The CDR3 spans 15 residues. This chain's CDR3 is CASSLWGRANGELFF. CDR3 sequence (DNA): TGTGCCAGCAGCTTGTGGGGCAGGGCGAACGGGGAGCTGTTTTTT.

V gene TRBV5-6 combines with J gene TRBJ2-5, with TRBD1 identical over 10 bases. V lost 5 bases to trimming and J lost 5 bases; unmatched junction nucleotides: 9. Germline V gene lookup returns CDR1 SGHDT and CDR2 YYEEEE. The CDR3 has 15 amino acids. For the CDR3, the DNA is TGTGCCAGCAGGGGACCCGGGACAGGGGATGAGACCCAGTACTTC. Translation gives CASRGPGTGDETQYF.

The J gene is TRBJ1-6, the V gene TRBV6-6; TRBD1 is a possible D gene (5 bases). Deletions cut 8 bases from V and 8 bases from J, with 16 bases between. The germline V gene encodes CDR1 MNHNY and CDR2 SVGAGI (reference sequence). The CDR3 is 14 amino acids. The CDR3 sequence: CASYYPQEDSPLHF. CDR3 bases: TGTGCCAGCTACTACCCACAGGAAGATTCACCCCTCCACTTT.

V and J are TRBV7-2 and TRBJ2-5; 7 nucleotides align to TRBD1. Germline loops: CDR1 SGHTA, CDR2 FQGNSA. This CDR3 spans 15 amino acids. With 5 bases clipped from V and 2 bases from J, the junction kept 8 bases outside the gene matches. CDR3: CASSAMQGEQETQYF. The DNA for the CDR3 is TGTGCCAGCAGCGCCATGCAGGGGGAGCAAGAGACCCAGTACTTC.

CDR3 coding DNA: TGTGCCAGCAGCCTCGAGAGGGGAGGCTATGGCTACACCTTC. This translates into CASSLERGGYGYTF. J is TRBJ1-2 and V is TRBV7-3; a weak D match, TRBD1 (5 bases). Trimming took off 5 bases at V and 4 bases at J, with 14 bases between the two ends. The length of the CDR3 is 14 residues. Germline assignment: CDR1 SGHTA and CDR2 FQGTGA.

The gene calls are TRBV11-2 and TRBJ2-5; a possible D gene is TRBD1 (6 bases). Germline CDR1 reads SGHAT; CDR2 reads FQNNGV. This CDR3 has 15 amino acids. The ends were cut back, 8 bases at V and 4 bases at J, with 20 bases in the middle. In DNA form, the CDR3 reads TGTGCCAGCGGGAAATTGGGGGCGTTGGGAGAGACCCAGTACTTC. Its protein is CASGKLGALGETQYF.

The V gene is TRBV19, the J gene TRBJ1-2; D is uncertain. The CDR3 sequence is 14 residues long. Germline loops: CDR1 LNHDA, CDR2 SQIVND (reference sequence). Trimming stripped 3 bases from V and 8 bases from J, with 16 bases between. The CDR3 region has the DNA TGTGCCAGTAGTATGAGGCAGTCCGCCTACGGCTACACCTTC. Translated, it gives CASSMRQSAYGYTF. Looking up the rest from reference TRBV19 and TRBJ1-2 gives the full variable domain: DGGITQSPKYLFRKEGQNVTLSCEQNLNHDAMYWYRQDPGQGLRLIYYSQIVNDFQKGDIAEGYSVSREKKESFPLTVTSAQKNPTAFYLCASSMRQSAYGYTFGSGTRLTVV.

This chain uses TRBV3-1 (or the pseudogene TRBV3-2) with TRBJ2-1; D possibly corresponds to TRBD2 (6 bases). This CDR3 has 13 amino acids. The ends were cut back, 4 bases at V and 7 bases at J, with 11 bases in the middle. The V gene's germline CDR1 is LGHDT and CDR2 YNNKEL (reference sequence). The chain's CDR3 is CASSLAGLNEQFF. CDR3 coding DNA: TGTGCCAGCAGCCTCGCGGGATTAAATGAGCAGTTCTTC.